This TCR beta chain was documented in a study of identical twins. Template switching added a universal primer site, and cDNA bore unique molecular identifiers. TCRdb independently ran MiXCR on the 5' RACE reads; one entry per CDR3 protein. Here the sample spans around 1.7 million distinct CDR3 sequences, roughly a third being singletons. Broader study findings: Out-of-frame alpha sequences common to twins were enriched for low generation probability. For out-of-frame beta sequences, excess twin sharing was weaker.

This clonotype was seen more than once but under ten times. Its specificity is unknown. Trimming removed 11 bases from V and 4 bases from J, with 11 bases in between. The germline V gene encodes CDR1 SEHNR and CDR2 FQNEAQ (reference sequence). This CDR3 has 11 amino acids. The sequence derives from a newborn girl in good health. The chain has TRBV7-9 and TRBJ1-1; D call uncertain. Sequencing was carried out using cord blood. CDR3 protein: CASTSATEAFF. CDR3 nucleotide sequence: TGTGCCTCGACTTCGGCCACTGAAGCTTTCTTT. The variable domain in full, with the rest retrieved from reference TRBV7-9 and TRBJ1-1, is DTGVSQNPRHKITKRGQNVTFRCDPISEHNRLYWYRQTLGQGPEFLTYFQNEAQLEKSRLLSDRFSAERPKGSFSTLEIQRTEQGDSAMYLCASTSATEAFFGQGTRLTVV.